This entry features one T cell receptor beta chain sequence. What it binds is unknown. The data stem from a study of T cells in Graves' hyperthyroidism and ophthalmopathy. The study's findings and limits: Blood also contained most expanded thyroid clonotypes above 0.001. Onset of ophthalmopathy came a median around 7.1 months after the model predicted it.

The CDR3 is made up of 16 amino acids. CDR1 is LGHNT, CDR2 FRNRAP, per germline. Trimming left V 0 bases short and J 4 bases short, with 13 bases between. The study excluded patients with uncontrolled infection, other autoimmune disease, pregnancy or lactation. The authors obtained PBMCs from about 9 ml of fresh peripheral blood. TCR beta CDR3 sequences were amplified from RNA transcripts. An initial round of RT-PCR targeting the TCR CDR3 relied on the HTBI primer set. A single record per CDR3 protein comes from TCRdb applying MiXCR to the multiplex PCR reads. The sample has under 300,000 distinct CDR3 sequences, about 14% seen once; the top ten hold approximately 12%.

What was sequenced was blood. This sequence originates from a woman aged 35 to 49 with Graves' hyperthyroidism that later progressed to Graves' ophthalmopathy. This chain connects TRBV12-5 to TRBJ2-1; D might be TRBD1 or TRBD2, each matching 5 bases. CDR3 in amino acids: CASGLVLTGGYNEQFF. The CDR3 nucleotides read TGTGCTAGTGGTTTGGTACTCACTGGGGGATACAATGAGCAGTTCTTC.